This is a list of T cell receptor beta chains from one sample in a study of blood T cells in healthy people across ages. MiXCR, run by TCRdb on the 5' RACE reads, gives a single entry per CDR3 protein. The sample shows about 930,000 distinct CDR3 sequences, about 28% of them seen only once. The same sample was also used in a study of T cells of mothers and their children.

What was sequenced was blood. Source of these receptors: a woman aged 40 to 50 in good health. Each CDR3 is given with its conserved first and last residue. D genes are given only for firm matches. Clone size, where shown, is once, few, many, or a class for clones that have expanded.

>-|TRBD2|TRBV14|TRBJ2-1
CASSQDPSGGLYNEQFF
TGTGCCAGCAGCCAAGATCCTAGCGGGGGGCTCTACAATGAGCAGTTCTTC
>few|-|TRBV3-1|TRBJ1-1
CASSQALGADEAFF
TGTGCCAGCAGCCAAGCCCTGGGGGCGGATGAAGCTTTCTTT
>-|-|TRBV6-2/TRBV6-3|TRBJ2-7
CASIGGRSTYEQYF
TGTGCCAGCATAGGGGGGCGTTCAACCTACGAGCAGTACTTC
>-|TRBD2|TRBV3-1|TRBJ2-1
CASSLSGGALGEQFF
TGTGCCAGCAGTCTCAGCGGGGGCGCCTTAGGTGAGCAGTTCTTC
>-|TRBD2|TRBV7-2|TRBJ2-5
CASSQAGVQTQYF
TGTGCCAGCAGCCAGGCGGGGGTGCAGACCCAGTACTTC
>-|-|TRBV7-2|TRBJ1-5
CASSLVTQTNQPQHF
TGTGCCAGCAGCTTAGTGACGCAGACCAATCAGCCCCAGCATTTT
>few|TRBD1|TRBV28|TRBJ2-7
CASGNRGQGEQYF
TGTGCCAGCGGTAACAGGGGGCAGGGTGAGCAGTACTTC
>few|-|TRBV5-1|TRBJ1-5
CASSLAGQGGEPQHF
TGCGCCAGCAGCTTGGCCGGCCAGGGAGGTGAGCCCCAGCATTTT
>many|TRBD2|TRBV29-1|TRBJ2-5
CSVQPQSGLARETQYF
TGCAGCGTCCAACCTCAAAGTGGACTAGCTCGGGAGACCCAGTACTTC
>few|-|TRBV7-9|TRBJ1-4
CASSWERGDEKLFF
TGTGCCAGCAGCTGGGAGAGGGGAGACGAAAAACTGTTTTTT
>few|TRBD1|TRBV28|TRBJ1-2
CASRRGTGGASVYGYTF
TGTGCCAGCCGAAGGGGGACAGGGGGCGCGAGTGTCTATGGCTACACCTTC
>few|-|TRBV12-3/TRBV12-4|TRBJ1-2
CASSPRLGFDYGYTF
TGTGCCAGCAGTCCCCGTTTGGGTTTTGACTATGGCTACACCTTC
>-|-|TRBV6-4|TRBJ2-3
CASSVTEGDTQYF
TGTGCCAGCAGTGTTACCGAGGGGGATACGCAGTATTTT
>-|TRBD1|TRBV7-8|TRBJ1-2
CASSVDGTGVGYTF
TGTGCCAGCAGCGTAGACGGAACAGGGGTTGGCTACACCTTC
>-|-|TRBV27|TRBJ1-1
CASSPYPITTEAFF
TGTGCCAGCAGTCCCTATCCGATTACCACTGAAGCTTTCTTT
>-|-|TRBV27|TRBJ1-5
CASSLGGIQPQHF
TGTGCCAGCAGTTTAGGGGGAATCCAGCCCCAGCATTTT
>-|-|TRBV9|TRBJ2-6
CASSVWRAYSGANVLTF
TGTGCCAGCAGCGTATGGCGGGCGTACTCTGGGGCCAACGTCCTGACTTTC
>few|-|TRBV9|TRBJ2-7
CASSVVGSPTEQYF
TGTGCCAGCAGCGTAGTGGGGAGTCCTACCGAGCAGTACTTC
>-|-|TRBV28|TRBJ1-2
CASSQVRGAALDYGYTF
TGTGCCAGCAGTCAGGTACGGGGGGCCGCATTGGACTATGGCTACACCTTC
>-|TRBD1|TRBV10-3|TRBJ2-3
CAITPGQDTDTQYF
TGTGCCATCACTCCCGGACAGGATACAGATACGCAGTATTTT
>-|-|TRBV2|TRBJ2-6
CACTRQVVSGANVLTF
TGTGCCTGCACCAGACAGGTGGTCTCTGGGGCCAACGTCCTGACTTTC
>-|TRBD2|TRBV28|TRBJ2-1
CASSFVRLAGGRHEQFF
TGTGCCAGCAGTTTTGTCCGGTTGGCGGGGGGGCGTCATGAGCAGTTCTTC
>-|-|TRBV25-1|TRBJ2-7
CASRESGRSYEQYF
TGTGCCAGCAGGGAGTCCGGGCGGTCCTACGAGCAGTACTTC
>-|TRBD1|TRBV6-1|TRBJ1-5
CASSEAWKRGVLRGLSNQPQHF
TGTGCCAGCAGTGAAGCTTGGAAGAGGGGAGTCCTAAGGGGGCTTAGCAATCAGCCCCAGCATTTT
>few|-|TRBV14|TRBJ1-2
CASSLEGPYGYTF
TGTGCCAGCAGCCTCGAGGGCCCCTATGGCTACACCTTC
>-|TRBD2|TRBV27|TRBJ2-1
CASTPELAGDNEQFF
TGTGCCAGCACCCCCGAACTAGCGGGGGACAATGAGCAGTTCTTC
>many|TRBD1|TRBV15|TRBJ2-5
CATSNRGIGGGETQYF
TGTGCCACCAGCAACCGAGGGATAGGGGGCGGAGAGACCCAGTACTTC
>many|-|TRBV10-3|TRBJ1-5
CAISETVSNQPQHF
TGTGCCATCAGTGAGACAGTAAGCAATCAGCCCCAGCATTTT
>few|TRBD2|TRBV4-2|TRBJ2-1
CASSQVAGGQFF
TGTGCCAGCAGCCAAGTTGCGGGGGGCCAGTTCTTC
>few|-|TRBV6-2/TRBV6-3|TRBJ2-5
CASHVKERSRVRRPQETQYF
TGTGCCAGCCACGTTAAGGAACGTAGCAGGGTACGGCGGCCACAAGAGACCCAGTACTTC
>few|TRBD1|TRBV7-9|TRBJ2-5
CASSPRTGGYNEQYF
TGTGCCAGCAGCCCTAGGACAGGGGGTTACAATGAGCAGTACTTC
>many|TRBD1|TRBV28|TRBJ1-6
CASSPPTGGKGSPLHF
TGTGCCAGCAGTCCCCCAACAGGGGGCAAAGGTTCACCCCTCCACTTT
>-|-|TRBV27|TRBJ1-1
CASSLSMAANTEAFF
TGTGCCAGCAGTTTATCGATGGCAGCGAACACTGAAGCTTTCTTT
>many|TRBD1|TRBV7-9|TRBJ2-1
CASSSGTGNYNEQFF
TGTGCCAGCAGCTCCGGGACAGGGAACTACAATGAGCAGTTCTTC
>many|-|TRBV10-3|TRBJ2-1
CAISGGADNEQFF
TGTGCCATCAGTGGGGGGGCCGACAATGAGCAGTTCTTC
>-|TRBD1|TRBV7-9|TRBJ2-7
CASSKNRGTAYEQYF
TGTGCCAGCAGCAAAAACAGGGGAACAGCCTACGAGCAGTACTTC
>many|-|TRBV15|TRBJ2-7
CATSRDYGAYEQYF
TGTGCCACCAGCAGAGATTACGGGGCCTACGAGCAGTACTTC
>few|-|TRBV7-2|TRBJ2-7
CASSLAGGPYNEQYF
TGTGCCAGCAGCTTAGCGGGGGGGCCGTACAATGAGCAGTACTTC
>-|TRBD2|TRBV9|TRBJ2-5
CASSVSGGGRETQYF
TGTGCCAGCAGCGTATCTGGCGGGGGACGAGAGACCCAGTACTTC
>-|-|TRBV28|TRBJ1-2
CASANGGGFYGYTF
TGTGCCAGCGCGAATGGGGGGGGGTTCTATGGCTACACCTTC
>-|-|TRBV3-1|TRBJ1-1
CASSQASGTTEAFF
TGTGCCAGCAGCCAGGCTTCAGGGACCACTGAAGCTTTCTTT
>-|TRBD1|TRBV7-2|TRBJ1-2
CASSFLNLGTGGAGYTF
TGTGCCAGCAGCTTCCTGAACCTTGGGACAGGGGGAGCTGGCTACACCTTC
>-|TRBD2|TRBV3-1|TRBJ2-1
CASSQELAGGRNNEQFF
TGTGCCAGCAGCCAAGAACTAGCGGGGGGCCGCAACAATGAGCAGTTCTTC